Listed below are T cell receptor beta chains from one sample, sequenced in a study of T cell clonotyping in hematopoietic cell transplantation. TCRdb's copy holds only in-frame clones and misses some; the assay was immunoSEQ multiplex PCR. The sample holds 11,000 or so clones; about half are singletons and the top ten take approximately 11%. Sequenced: peripheral blood mononuclear cells. The origin of the receptors is a man in his fifties or sixties in good health. Some clones in this sample may be carry-over from other donors' samples. CDR3s include the opening cysteine and the closing phenylalanine or tryptophan. A D gene is named only where the DNA matches it firmly. The size entry is marked missing in some rows and otherwise reads once, few, many or a size class.

clone size	D gene	J gene	V gene	CDR3 protein	CDR3 DNA
once	TRBD1	TRBJ1-4	TRBV30	CAWSSRRGSANEKLFF	TGTGCCTGGAGTTCCCGCAGGGGGAGTGCGAATGAAAAACTGTTTTTT
-	TRBD1	TRBJ2-7	TRBV5-6	CASSPEQGRREQYF	TGTGCCAGCAGCCCTGAACAGGGGCGCCGCGAGCAGTACTTC
-	TRBD1	TRBJ1-1	TRBV14	CASSLDRGMPEAFF	TGTGCCAGCAGCCTAGACAGGGGGATGCCTGAAGCTTTCTTT
-	TRBD2	TRBJ2-7	TRBV7-3	CASSHLAGYEQYF	TGTGCCAGCAGCCATCTAGCGGGGTACGAGCAGTACTTC
once	TRBD1	TRBJ1-4	TRBV6-5	CASSYLGQGREKLFF	TGTGCCAGCAGTTACTTGGGACAGGGGCGCGAAAAACTGTTTTTT
-	TRBD1	TRBJ2-7	TRBV6-1	CASSARFPSRTGYYEQYF	TGTGCCAGCAGTGCCCGATTCCCTTCCAGGACAGGGTACTACGAGCAGTACTTC
few	-	TRBJ2-5	TRBV30	CAWRGQETQYF	TGTGCCTGGAGAGGTCAAGAGACCCAGTACTTC
once	TRBD2	TRBJ2-3	TRBV2	CASAQTGLAGGTDTQYF	TGTGCCAGCGCGCAGACGGGACTAGCGGGAGGGACAGATACGCAGTATTTT
-	TRBD1	TRBJ2-2	TRBV6-4	CASSDGQDTGELFF	TGTGCCAGCAGTGACGGACAGGACACCGGGGAGCTGTTTTTT
few	-	TRBJ2-7	TRBV30	CAWSARFPYEQYF	TGTGCCTGGAGTGCCAGGTTCCCCTACGAGCAGTACTTC
-	-	TRBJ2-1	TRBV29-1	CSAERRNYNEQFF	TGCAGCGCTGAGAGACGGAATTACAATGAGCAGTTCTTC
-	-	TRBJ1-5	TRBV6-4	CASSVGGEQPQHF	TGTGCCAGCAGTGTGGGGGGCGAACAGCCCCAGCATTTT
few	-	TRBJ1-2	TRBV7-9	CASSPPWVPYGYTF	TGTGCCAGCAGCCCCCCCTGGGTCCCCTATGGCTACACCTTC
-	-	TRBJ2-7	TRBV25-1	CASSPRPVGYEQYF	TGTGCCAGCAGTCCACGGCCTGTGGGCTACGAGCAGTACTTC
-	TRBD1	TRBJ2-7	TRBV10-3	CAISDPDRVRYEQYF	TGTGCCATCAGTGATCCGGACAGGGTAAGATACGAGCAGTACTTC
few	TRBD1	TRBJ2-7	TRBV19	CASRGRGLYEQYF	TGTGCCAGTAGGGGCAGGGGGCTCTACGAGCAGTACTTC
-	-	TRBJ2-1	TRBV1	CTSSLAEGSYNEQFF	TGCACCAGCAGCCTAGCGGAGGGCTCCTACAATGAGCAGTTCTTC
medium-sized	-	TRBJ2-7	TRBV6-5	CASSLRPSFNEQYF	TGTGCCAGCAGCTTAAGACCTAGCTTTAACGAGCAGTACTTC
few	-	TRBJ2-6	TRBV6-5	CASSYSMGSGANVLTF	TGTGCCAGCAGTTACTCTATGGGGTCTGGGGCCAACGTCCTGACTTTC
once	-	TRBJ1-6	TRBV30	CAWRGTDNSPLHF	TGTGCCTGGAGAGGGACGGACAATTCACCCCTCCACTTT
medium-sized	-	TRBJ1-1	TRBV6-5	CASSSGLHTEAFF	TGTGCCAGCAGTTCGGGACTCCACACTGAAGCTTTCTTT
-	TRBD1	TRBJ2-2	TRBV25-1	CASSEGTGDTGELFF	TGTGCCAGCAGTGAAGGGACAGGGGACACCGGGGAGCTGTTTTTT
-	TRBD2	TRBJ2-3	TRBV11-3	CASSSSGSTDTQYF	TGTGCCAGCAGTAGTAGCGGGAGCACAGATACGCAGTATTTT
-	TRBD1	TRBJ2-7	TRBV5-6	CASSLAGTGAYEQYF	TGTGCCAGCAGCTTGGCCGGGACAGGGGCCTACGAGCAGTACTTC
-	-	TRBJ2-5	TRBV6-5	CASSYRLVETQYF	TGTGCCAGCAGTTATAGGCTAGTGGAGACCCAGTACTTC
-	TRBD2	TRBJ2-5	TRBV6-6	CASSYSSLAVDRTQYF	TGTGCCAGCAGTTACTCGAGCCTAGCGGTGGATCGTACCCAGTACTTC
-	-	TRBJ1-2	TRBV30	CAWSVMAGSGGYTF	TGTGCCTGGAGTGTAATGGCCGGTTCGGGAGGCTACACCTTC
-	TRBD2	TRBJ2-1	TRBV10-3	CAIRGGASGDNEQFF	TGTGCCATCAGGGGGGGGGCTAGCGGGGACAATGAGCAGTTCTTC
-	TRBD1	TRBJ1-5	TRBV5-1	CASRLRTGGDQPQHF	TGCGCCAGCCGCCTCAGAACAGGGGGGGATCAGCCCCAGCATTTT
-	TRBD1	TRBJ1-3	TRBV28	CASSWDEWDRRNTIYF	TGTGCCAGCAGTTGGGACGAATGGGACAGGCGAAACACCATATATTTT
-	-	TRBJ2-6	TRBV30	CAWSDGANVLTF	TGTGCCTGGTCGGACGGGGCCAACGTCCTGACTTTC
-	-	TRBJ1-2	TRBV6-5	CASSYRQGRGYTF	TGTGCCAGCAGTTACAGGCAGGGTAGAGGCTACACCTTC
few	-	TRBJ2-7	TRBV7-9	CASSLYGEQYF	TGTGCCAGCAGCTTATACGGGGAGCAGTACTTC
-	TRBD2	TRBJ2-7	TRBV5-4	CASSLVGGSSYEQYF	TGTGCCAGCAGCTTGGTAGGCGGGAGCTCCTACGAGCAGTACTTC
-	-	TRBJ1-2	TRBV7-3	CASSLMGGYGYTF	TGTGCCAGCAGCTTAATGGGGGGCTATGGCTACACCTTC
-	-	TRBJ1-4	TRBV27	CASRSAGNNEKLFF	TGTGCCAGCAGATCAGCAGGGAATAATGAAAAACTGTTTTTT
few	-	TRBJ1-2	TRBV25-1	CASSDRTSYGYTF	TGTGCCAGCAGTGACCGGACGTCCTATGGCTACACCTTC
few	-	TRBJ2-7	TRBV2	CASSDKGLGTYEQYF	TGTGCCAGCAGTGATAAGGGACTCGGGACCTACGAGCAGTACTTC
few	TRBD2	TRBJ2-7	TRBV7-8	CASSLAPGGYYEQYF	TGTGCCAGCAGCTTAGCGCCGGGGGGGTACTACGAGCAGTACTTC
-	-	TRBJ2-2	TRBV5-6	CASGPGLPYTGELFF	TGTGCCAGCGGACCGGGCCTCCCTTACACCGGGGAGCTGTTTTTT
-	-	TRBJ1-2	TRBV6-5	CASSYSFTEPSRGYTF	TGTGCCAGCAGTTACTCTTTCACTGAACCCTCAAGGGGCTACACCTTC
few	-	TRBJ1-1	TRBV5-1	CASSLAVTAQAFF	TGCGCCAGCAGCTTGGCCGTGACAGCACAAGCTTTCTTT
few	-	TRBJ1-2	TRBV29-1	CSVEDGSYYGYTF	TGCAGCGTTGAAGACGGCAGTTACTATGGCTACACCTTC
-	-	TRBJ2-7	TRBV13	CASSFSLKQPYEQYF	TGTGCCAGCAGCTTCAGCTTGAAGCAACCGTACGAGCAGTACTTC
-	-	TRBJ2-5	TRBV6-5	CASSYSMGRQGTQYF	TGTGCCAGCAGTTACTCGATGGGACGCCAAGGGACCCAGTACTTC
medium-sized	-	TRBJ1-2	TRBV29-1	CSVEEGNYGYTF	TGCAGCGTTGAGGAAGGGAACTATGGCTACACCTTC
-	-	TRBJ1-6	TRBV30	CAWSVNGLSSPLHF	TGTGCCTGGAGTGTAAACGGGCTAAGTTCACCCCTCCACTTT
few	TRBD2	TRBJ2-1	TRBV9	CASSAGTSGRGYNEQFF	TGTGCCAGCAGCGCCGGGACTAGCGGGAGAGGTTACAATGAGCAGTTCTTC
-	-	TRBJ2-1	TRBV19	CASMGGNEQFF	TGTGCCAGTATGGGAGGCAATGAGCAGTTCTTC
-	TRBD1	TRBJ2-5	TRBV6-5	CASSPAGQGKTQYF	TGTGCCAGCAGTCCCGCCGGACAGGGGAAGACCCAGTACTTC
-	-	TRBJ1-1	TRBV6-5	CASSYSAGVTEAFF	TGTGCCAGCAGTTACTCTGCAGGGGTAACTGAAGCTTTCTTT